Listed below are T cell receptor beta chains from one sample, sequenced in a study of cytomegalovirus exposure and HLA in healthy donors. Sequenced by immunoSEQ multiplex PCR; TCRdb stores in-frame clones only, minus some. The data hold about 120,000 clones, with just over 65% observed a single time. Sequencing used PBMCs. The receptors derive from a man between 18 and 35 years old in good health and CMV-seronegative. The CDR3 runs from the conserved cysteine through the conserved F or W. The D gene is left open where the match is weak. Rows may omit the clone size; those that give it use once, few, many or a size class.

j_call v_call cdr3_length clone_size d_call cdr3_aa cdr3_nt
TRBJ1-1 TRBV11-3 13 NA NA CASSRRQDTEAFF TGTGCCAGCAGCCGCCGACAGGACACTGAAGCTTTCTTT
TRBJ2-2 TRBV18 16 NA NA CASSPLRGRAAGELFF TGTGCCAGCTCACCATTGCGCGGCAGGGCGGCCGGGGAGCTGTTTTTT
TRBJ1-2 TRBV5-1 15 once TRBD1 CASSLVPDRVDGYTF TGCGCCAGCAGCTTGGTACCCGACAGGGTAGATGGCTACACCTTC
TRBJ2-3 TRBV7-2 16 NA TRBD2 CASSLLAGGSHDTQYF TGTGCCAGCAGCTTATTAGCGGGAGGATCTCATGATACGCAGTATTTT
TRBJ1-1 TRBV6-5 14 NA NA CASSYSKAGGEAFF TGTGCCAGCAGTTACTCGAAGGCAGGTGGGGAAGCTTTCTTT
TRBJ1-5 TRBV28 16 NA TRBD1 CASSPPGQGSNQPQHF TGTGCCAGCAGTCCACCGGGACAGGGGAGCAATCAGCCCCAGCATTTT
TRBJ1-1 TRBV9 12 NA TRBD1 CASSPQTGEGFF TGTGCCAGCAGCCCGCAGACAGGGGAGGGTTTCTTT
TRBJ1-5 TRBV23-1 17 NA NA CASSFWREDYSNQPQHF TGCGCCAGCAGCTTCTGGAGGGAGGACTATAGCAATCAGCCCCAGCATTTT
TRBJ1-1 TRBV7-9 13 NA NA CASSHTGNTEAFF TGTGCCAGCAGCCACACAGGGAACACTGAAGCTTTCTTT
TRBJ2-7 TRBV7-2 16 NA TRBD1 CASSIQGQGVSYEQYF TGTGCCAGCAGTATCCAGGGACAGGGGGTGTCCTACGAGCAGTACTTC
TRBJ1-5 TRBV15 17 NA NA CATSRQVDRSVNQPQHF TGTGCCACCAGCAGACAGGTTGACAGGTCCGTCAATCAGCCCCAGCATTTT
TRBJ1-1 TRBV15 12 NA TRBD1 CATSGTGGGTFF TGTGCCACCAGCGGAACAGGGGGTGGGACTTTCTTT
TRBJ2-7 TRBV9 13 NA NA CASSASSSYEQYF TGTGCCAGCAGCGCCTCTAGCTCCTACGAGCAGTACTTC
TRBJ2-1 TRBV27 13 NA NA CASMAARVTEQFF TGTGCCAGCATGGCGGCTCGGGTCACTGAGCAGTTCTTC
TRBJ2-7 TRBV30 13 once NA CAWSLGVPYEQYF TGTGCCTGGAGCCTAGGGGTGCCCTACGAGCAGTACTTC
TRBJ2-7 TRBV30 13 NA NA CAWSRGLTYEQYF TGTGCCTGGAGCCGGGGTCTCACCTACGAGCAGTACTTC
TRBJ2-7 TRBV5-4 14 NA NA CASSYNRDPYEQYF TGTGCCAGCAGCTATAACAGGGACCCCTACGAGCAGTACTTC
TRBJ2-7 TRBV19 13 NA TRBD1 CASSLGTGAEQYF TGTGCCAGTAGTTTAGGGACAGGGGCCGAGCAGTACTTC
TRBJ1-5 TRBV19 16 NA TRBD1 CASSGTDRGPGQPQHF TGTGCCAGTAGTGGGACGGACAGGGGGCCAGGTCAGCCCCAGCATTTT
TRBJ2-3 TRBV7-9 18 NA TRBD2 CSSSLVFRTSGFTDTQYF TGTTCCAGCAGCTTAGTTTTCAGGACTAGCGGATTCACAGATACGCAGTATTTT
TRBJ1-1 TRBV30 15 few TRBD1 CAWRGTGGLGTEAFF TGTGCCTGGAGAGGTACAGGGGGCTTGGGCACTGAAGCTTTCTTT
TRBJ2-3 TRBV5-1 15 NA NA CASSLDSPSTDTQYF TGCGCCAGCAGCTTGGACAGCCCTAGCACAGATACGCAGTATTTT